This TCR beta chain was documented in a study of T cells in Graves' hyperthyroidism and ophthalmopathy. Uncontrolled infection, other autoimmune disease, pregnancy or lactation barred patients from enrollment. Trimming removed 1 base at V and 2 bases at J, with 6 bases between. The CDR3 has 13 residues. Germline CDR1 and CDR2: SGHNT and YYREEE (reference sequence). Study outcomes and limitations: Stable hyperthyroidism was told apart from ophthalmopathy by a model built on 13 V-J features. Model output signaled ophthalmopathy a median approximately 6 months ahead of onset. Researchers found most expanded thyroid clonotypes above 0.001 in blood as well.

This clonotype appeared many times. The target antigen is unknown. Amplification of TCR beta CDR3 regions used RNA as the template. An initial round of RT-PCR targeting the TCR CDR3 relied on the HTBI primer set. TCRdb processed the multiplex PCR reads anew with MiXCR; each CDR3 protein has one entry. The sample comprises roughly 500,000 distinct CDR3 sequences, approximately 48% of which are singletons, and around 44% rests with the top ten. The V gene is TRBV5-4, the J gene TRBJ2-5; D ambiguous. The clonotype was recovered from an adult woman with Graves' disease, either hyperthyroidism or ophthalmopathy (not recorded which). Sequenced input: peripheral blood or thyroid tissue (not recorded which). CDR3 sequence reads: CASSLTEQETQYF. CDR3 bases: TGTGCCAGCAGCTTGACGGAACAAGAGACCCAGTACTTC.